One sample yielded the 17 T cell receptor beta chains listed below, sequenced in a study of CD8+ T cells in alopecia areata. As to treatment: oral pan-JAK inhibitor, 5-10 mg twice daily. After isolation, RNA underwent reverse transcription to generate cDNA as the sequencing template. Data came from immunoSEQ multiplex PCR; TCRdb stores just in-frame clones and leaves some out. Among 90,000 to 150,000 clones listed, around 58% were seen once. The sequencing used CD8+ T cells sorted from blood, collected at week 4, from a patient treated with tofacitinib. The receptors were gathered from a human donor with alopecia areata.

The chain links TRBV5-6 to TRBJ1-6; the D is unclear. The CDR3 runs 16 residues. Between the trimmed V and J ends, which lost 0 bases and 5 bases, there was a span of 12 bases. In germline, CDR1 is SGHDT, CDR2 YYEEEE. The CDR3 here is CASSLGTGAHNSPLHF. DNA of the CDR3: TGTGCCAGCAGCTTGGGGACTGGAGCGCATAATTCACCCCTCCACTTT.

The sample holds a few counts of this clone. The gene calls are TRBV6-1 and TRBJ2-3, with 8 bases aligning to TRBD1. V gave up 0 bases and J gave up 4 bases; unmatched junction bases: 9. The CDR3 length is 17 residues. Per the germline V gene, CDR1 is MNHNS and CDR2 is SASEGT. This CDR3 is CASSEAVGDRGPDTQYF. For the CDR3, the DNA is TGTGCCAGCAGTGAAGCGGTCGGAGACAGGGGACCAGATACGCAGTATTTT.

The rearrangement links TRBV27 to TRBJ2-5; either TRBD1 or TRBD2 may supply D (6 bases each). The V and J ends lost 5 bases and 5 bases respectively, with 21 bases between them. The germline CDR1 and CDR2 sequences are MNHEY and SMNVEV (reference sequence). The CDR3 runs to 16 residues. The CDR3 reads CASSKGQRGDLETQYF. The CDR3, as DNA: TGTGCCAGCAGTAAAGGCCAGAGGGGGGATCTGGAGACCCAGTACTTC.

This rearrangement joins TRBV27 to TRBJ2-7; 7 positions agree with TRBD1. Germline trimming cut 0 bases from V and 6 bases from J; bases unmatched to any gene: 2. CDR1 is MNHEY, CDR2 SMNVEV, per germline (reference sequence). The CDR3 covers 13 residues. The CDR3: CASSLSGQLEQYF. The DNA for the CDR3 is TGTGCCAGCAGTTTATCGGGACAGCTCGAGCAGTACTTC.

The chain recombines TRBV13 with TRBJ2-7, with 7 bases identical to TRBD1. Per germline, CDR1 PRHDT and CDR2 FYEKMQ (reference sequence). V was pared by 0 bases and J by 2 bases, with 7 bases of the junction left unmatched. There are 16 residues in the CDR3. The CDR3 spells CASSLGSGTEAYEQYF. The CDR3 region has the DNA TGTGCCAGCAGCTTAGGCTCCGGGACAGAGGCCTACGAGCAGTACTTC.

In its sample, this clone was seen a few times. This chain joins TRBV2 and TRBJ2-1, with D unclear. V lost 3 bases to trimming and J lost 8 bases, with 14 bases between them. Germline V CDR1 and CDR2: SNHLY, FYNNEI. CDR3 length equals 14 residues. The CDR3 sequence: CASSDPGQTHEQFF. The CDR3 nucleotides are TGTGCCAGCAGTGACCCAGGTCAGACCCATGAGCAGTTCTTC.

V is TRBV7-9 and J is TRBJ1-5; D unclear. Trimming cost V 1 base and J 8 bases, with 9 bases left between them. Looked up from germline, CDR1 is SEHNR and CDR2 is FQNEAQ (reference sequence). CDR3 length equals 13 residues. The chain's CDR3 is CASSLGVIEPQHF. The DNA of the CDR3 is TGTGCCAGCAGCTTAGGGGTGATCGAGCCCCAGCATTTT.

The chain combines TRBV27 with TRBJ2-6; no reliable D call. CDR3 length equals 13 residues. V was shortened by 7 bases and J by 0 bases, with 4 bases between the two germline ends. Germline V lookup: CDR1 MNHEY, CDR2 SMNVEV (reference sequence). The CDR3 is CASTHSGANVLTF. DNA of the CDR3: TGTGCCAGCACCCACTCTGGGGCCAACGTCCTGACTTTC.

There are a few counts of this clone. A single base separates this from a much larger clone, so it may be a read error. This chain links TRBV7-8 with TRBJ2-7; D possibly corresponds to TRBD2 (5 bases). The CDR3 is made up of 16 amino acids. Germline-derived CDR1 and CDR2 are SGHVS and FQNEAQ. The CDR3 nucleotides read TGCGCCAGCAGCCATTCGTTCGGGGAAGCGTCCTACGAGCAGTACTTC. It specifies CASSHSFGEASYEQYF.

Only a few counts were recorded for this clone. V is TRBV27 and J is TRBJ2-3; 8 bases are a match to TRBD2. The CDR3 sequence is 17 residues long. V lost 1 base and J lost 1; bases outside the gene matches: 7. Germline values: CDR1 MNHEY, CDR2 SMNVEV (reference sequence). CDR3 sequence (DNA): TGTGCCAGCAGTTTATTGAAGACAGCGGGAGGCACAGATACGCAGTATTTT. This sequence encodes CASSLLKTAGGTDTQYF.

The chain links TRBV2 to TRBJ2-7; D is uncertain. This CDR3 comprises 12 residues. V lost 3 bases and J 5 bases, leaving 8 bases between the germline ends. Germline CDR1 is SNHLY and CDR2 is FYNNEI. CDR3 bases: TGTGCCAGCAGTGAGAACAGTGACGAGCAGTACTTC. Protein: CASSENSDEQYF.

J is TRBJ2-5 and V is TRBV27, with 7 bases that match TRBD2. In germline, CDR1 is MNHEY, CDR2 SMNVEV (reference sequence). The CDR3 is made up of 15 amino acids. V was clipped by 6 bases and J by 5 bases; unmatched bases: 12. The CDR3 region is CASSISRRGVETQYF. Written as DNA, the CDR3 is TGTGCCAGCAGCATCTCGCGTCGGGGGGTTGAGACCCAGTACTTC.

The chain combines TRBV15 with TRBJ1-2, with 7 bases that match TRBD1. From germline, CDR1 is LNHNV and CDR2 YYDKDF (reference sequence). The length of the CDR3 is 15 residues. The J segment lost 1 base and the V segment lost 1 base, leaving 3 bases of the junction unmatched. The DNA for the CDR3 is TGTGCCACCAGCAGAGCCGGGACAGATAACTATGGCTACACCTTC. Its protein product is CATSRAGTDNYGYTF.

The CDR3, as DNA: TGCGCCAGCAGCCAAGAGAGAGGAGATACGCAGTATTTT. It translates to CASSQERGDTQYF. The rearrangement joins TRBV4-3 to TRBJ2-3; D remains ambiguous. Germline CDR1 LGHNA, CDR2 YSLEER. The CDR3 has 13 residues. V shed 0 bases and J shed 5 bases, with 6 bases lying between them.

This clone appeared a few times. This chain connects TRBV29-1 to TRBJ2-1; 12 bases agree with TRBD1. This CDR3 is 15 amino acids long. The V gene's germline CDR1 is SQVTM and CDR2 ANQGSEA. The V segment lost 6 bases and the J segment 9 bases; nucleotides outside the gene matches: 12. CDR3 in DNA: TGCAGCGTGGGGCCGGGACAGGGGGCGAGGAGTGAGCAGTTCTTC. Translation gives CSVGPGQGARSEQFF.

This chain uses TRBV27 with TRBJ1-2; 8 bases are a match to TRBD1. The length of the CDR3 is 13 residues. The germline V gene encodes CDR1 MNHEY and CDR2 SMNVEV (reference sequence). V was pared by 6 bases and J by 6 bases, with 6 bases of the junction left unmatched. The CDR3 bases are TGTGCCAGCAGCCTAGGACAGGGAAATGGCTACACCTTC. Its translation is CASSLGQGNGYTF.

The chain is built from TRBV29-1 and TRBJ2-7; TRBD1 is a possible D gene (6 bases). The V gene lost 6 bases and the J gene lost 6 bases, with 18 bases spanning the gap. This CDR3 has 13 amino acids. Germline lookup yields CDR1 SQVTM and CDR2 ANQGSEA. The CDR3 DNA reads TGCAGCGTGAAGCGACAGGAAACTTTCGAGCAGTACTTC. This sequence encodes CSVKRQETFEQYF.